This passage covers 32 T cell receptor beta chains from one sample sequenced in a study of cytomegalovirus exposure and HLA in healthy donors. PCR involved 60 Vbeta and 13 Jbeta primers. TCRdb's table, derived via immunoSEQ multiplex PCR, lists solely in-frame clones and lacks some. The table shows 180,000 or so clones, with more than 75% occurring only once. The sequenced sample consisted of PBMCs. These receptors were taken from a man aged 35 to 55 in good health and CMV-seronegative.

The chain combines TRBV27 with TRBJ2-2; 10 positions match TRBD2. This CDR3 has 15 residues. The V gene end was trimmed by 6 bases and the J gene end by 6 bases; junction bases not matched to a gene: 7. CDR1 MNHEY and CDR2 SMNVEV come from the germline V gene (reference sequence). DNA for the CDR3: TGTGCCAGCAGGCGCGGGACTAGCGCTCCCGGGGAGCTGTTTTTT. It is translated as CASRRGTSAPGELFF.

The chain employs TRBV28 and TRBJ2-3; D is possibly TRBD2 (5 bases). This CDR3 comprises 16 residues. CDR1 and CDR2 (germline): MDHEN, SYDVKM. The germline V and J ends were trimmed by 4 bases and 3 bases, with 17 bases remaining between them. The CDR3, as DNA: TGTGCCAGCAGTTCCGGGATGCTTCCGGCAACAGATACGCAGTATTTT. It codes for CASSSGMLPATDTQYF.

The V call is TRBV19, the J call TRBJ1-4, with TRBD1 matching 7 bases. V dropped 1 base and J dropped 7; count of bases not matched to a gene: 9. Germline CDR1 LNHDA, CDR2 SQIVND (reference sequence). The CDR3 contains 16 residues. The CDR3 spells CASSIVDRQGVEKLFF. Written as DNA, the CDR3 is TGTGCCAGTAGTATAGTCGACAGGCAGGGGGTTGAAAAACTGTTTTTT.

V gene TRBV4-3 combines with J gene TRBJ2-1; 11 positions agree with TRBD2. The V and J ends lost 0 bases and 4 bases, in that order; junction bases with no gene match: 8. Germline assignment: CDR1 LGHNA and CDR2 YSLEER. The CDR3 is 18 amino acids. The chain's CDR3 is CASSQDGTASGGYNEQFF. CDR3 DNA: TGCGCCAGCAGCCAAGATGGTACGGCTAGCGGGGGGTACAATGAGCAGTTCTTC.

The V call is TRBV19, the J call TRBJ2-1, with TRBD2 matching over 16 bases. The germline V gene encodes CDR1 LNHDA and CDR2 SQIVND (reference sequence). The ends lost 3 bases at V and 6 bases at J; junction bases unmatched: 5. CDR3 length equals 17 residues. The CDR3 nucleotides read TGTGCCAGTAGTATCCCCGGGACTAGCGGGAGGGGCAATGAGCAGTTCTTC. Encoded protein: CASSIPGTSGRGNEQFF.

The chain recombines TRBV6-4 with TRBJ2-7, with 7 bases fitting TRBD2. V shed 3 bases, J shed 3 bases, and the junction held 20 bases outside the gene matches. CDR3 length: 19 residues. Looked up from germline, CDR1 is MRHNA and CDR2 is SNTAGT. CDR3 sequence (DNA): TGTGCCAGCAGTGAAGTGAGAAACTTTAGCGGGCGAGGGAACTACGAGCAGTACTTC. This codes for CASSEVRNFSGRGNYEQYF.

The J gene is TRBJ1-2, the V gene TRBV7-3, with a tentative D call TRBD1 (5 bases). The CDR3 has 13 residues. V gave up 0 bases and J gave up 6 bases, with 8 bases separating them. Germline V lookup: CDR1 SGHTA, CDR2 FQGTGA. The DNA for the CDR3 is TGTGCCAGCAGCTTAACAGGGACTAATGGCTACACCTTC. It specifies CASSLTGTNGYTF. The full variable domain, with the rest looked up from reference TRBV7-3 and TRBJ1-2, is GAGVSQTPSNKVTEKGKYVELRCDPISGHTALYWYRQSLGQGPEFLIYFQGTGAADDSGLPNDRFFAVRPEGSVSTLKIQRTERGDSAVYLCASSLTGTNGYTFGSGTRLTVV.

This chain connects TRBV5-5 to TRBJ2-3; 9 nucleotides agree with TRBD1. The CDR3 consists of 15 residues. J was trimmed by 8 bases and V by 5 bases; bases with no gene match: 12. Germline values: CDR1 SGHKS, CDR2 YYEKEE (reference sequence). CDR3 coding DNA: TGTGCCAGCAGTTCGGACAGGGGTTCCTTAGGTACGCAGTATTTT. Protein: CASSSDRGSLGTQYF.

This clone was seen a few times. V usage is TRBV10-1 and J usage is TRBJ1-2; perhaps TRBD1 as D (6 bases). Per germline, CDR1 WNHNN and CDR2 SYGVQD (reference sequence). V was trimmed by 3 bases and J by 7 bases, leaving 12 bases between them. The CDR3 sequence is 13 residues long. The CDR3 coding sequence is TGCGCCAGCAGTGAAGCGGGGGCTGGTGGCTACACCTTC. It encodes CASSEAGAGGYTF.

V is TRBV7-9 and J is TRBJ2-1; 12 bases match TRBD2. Germline values: CDR1 SEHNR, CDR2 FQNEAQ (reference sequence). The CDR3 has 15 residues. J was trimmed by 9 bases and V by 5 bases; bases with no gene match: 8. CDR3 nucleotide sequence: TGTGCCAGCAGCGAGACTAGCGGGAGTCCGGGTGAGCAGTTCTTC. Its translation: CASSETSGSPGEQFF. The variable domain in full, completed from reference TRBV7-9 and TRBJ2-1, reads DTGVSQNPRHKITKRGQNVTFRCDPISEHNRLYWYRQTLGQGPEFLTYFQNEAQLEKSRLLSDRFSAERPKGSFSTLEIQRTEQGDSAMYLCASSETSGSPGEQFFGPGTRLTVL.

There are a few counts of this clone. The J gene is TRBJ2-7, the V gene TRBV5-4; 10 bases align to TRBD1. J was trimmed by 3 bases and V by 5 bases; bases with no gene match: 5. The length of the CDR3 is 14 residues. Germline lookup yields CDR1 SGHNT and CDR2 YYREEE (reference sequence). CDR3 residues: CASRSGTGDYEQYF. CDR3 bases: TGTGCCAGCAGATCAGGGACAGGGGACTACGAGCAGTACTTC. The full variable domain, with the rest looked up from reference TRBV5-4 and TRBJ2-7, is ETGVTQSPTHLIKTRGQQVTLRCSSQSGHNTVSWYQQALGQGPQFIFQYYREEENGRGNFPPRFSGLQFPNYSSELNVNALELDDSALYLCASRSGTGDYEQYFGPGTRLTVT.

The chain joins TRBV6-6 to TRBJ1-5; unclear D gene. V gave up 2 bases and J gave up 0 bases, with 11 bases separating them. The CDR3 has 16 residues. CDR1 is MNHNY, CDR2 SVGAGI, per germline (reference sequence). The CDR3 region is CASSYRVVDSNQPQHF. The CDR3 nucleotides are TGTGCCAGCAGTTACCGTGTAGTCGATAGCAATCAGCCCCAGCATTTT.

The rearrangement uses TRBV27 and TRBJ2-2; TRBD2 aligns across 8 bases. CDR1 is MNHEY and CDR2 is SMNVEV in the germline V gene (reference sequence). The junction had 2 bases not matched to a gene; V was cut back by 0 bases and J by 2 bases. This CDR3 has 16 residues. The DNA for the CDR3 is TGTGCCAGCAGTTTATCCAGCGGGAGCAACACCGGGGAGCTGTTTTTT. It codes for CASSLSSGSNTGELFF.

J is TRBJ2-1 and V is TRBV29-1; TRBD2 matches 13 bases. Trimming removed 1 base from V and 6 bases from J; junction bases left unmatched: 6. Germline V CDR1 and CDR2: SQVTM, ANQGSEA. The CDR3 covers 16 residues. The CDR3 DNA follows: TGCAGCGTTGAAGGCCCAGGACTAGCGGGAGTCAATGAGCAGTTCTTC. Protein sequence: CSVEGPGLAGVNEQFF.

The genes are TRBV18 and TRBJ2-1; the D is unclear. The V end lost 0 bases, the J end lost 4 bases, and 4 bases lay between the germline ends. Germline V gene data show CDR1 as KGHSH and CDR2 as LQKENI. The CDR3 contains 13 residues. The CDR3: CASSPPSYNEQFF. The CDR3 DNA follows: TGTGCCAGCTCACCACCCAGTTACAATGAGCAGTTCTTC.

This clone was seen once. The rearrangement links TRBV19 to TRBJ1-2; 11 bases are a match to TRBD1. V lost 3 bases to trimming and J lost 3 bases; unmatched junction nucleotides: 3. This CDR3 has 15 residues. CDR1 LNHDA and CDR2 SQIVND come from the germline V gene (reference sequence). In DNA form, the CDR3 reads TGTGCCAGTAGTATCCGGGACAGGGGGGACTATGGCTACACCTTC. Protein product: CASSIRDRGDYGYTF.

The genes are TRBV7-8 and TRBJ2-5; a weak D match, TRBD1 (5 bases). Per germline, CDR1 SGHVS and CDR2 FQNEAQ. The V gene lost 1 base and the J gene lost 1 base, with 19 bases spanning the gap. The CDR3 length is 18 residues. CDR3 loop: CASSLGSSMGRSQETQYF. In DNA, the CDR3 is TGTGCCAGCAGCTTAGGCTCGTCGATGGGGCGGTCCCAAGAGACCCAGTACTTC.

The genes are TRBV2 and TRBJ2-3; TRBD2 is a possible D gene (5 bases). CDR3 length: 13 residues. V was pared by 7 bases and J by 6 bases, with 14 bases between. Germline CDR1 is SNHLY and CDR2 is FYNNEI. CDR3 DNA: TGTGCCAGCACTAAGGATGGCGGGGATACGCAGTATTTT. Its protein is CASTKDGGDTQYF.

The chain joins TRBV7-8 to TRBJ1-3; D is perhaps TRBD1 (6 bases). The CDR3 spans 16 residues. The germline gives CDR1 SGHVS, CDR2 FQNEAQ. With 5 bases removed from V and 4 bases from J, the gap between germline ends came to 18 bases. CDR3 amino acids: CASSPGGWGRGNTIYF. The CDR3 region has the DNA TGTGCCAGCAGCCCCGGCGGCTGGGGGCGAGGAAACACCATATATTTT.

V gene TRBV29-1 combines with J gene TRBJ2-7; TRBD2 agrees at 16 bases. Germline trimming cut 6 bases from V and 4 bases from J; bases unmatched to any gene: 9. The length of the CDR3 is 16 residues. The V gene's germline CDR1 is SQVTM and CDR2 ANQGSEA. CDR3 sequence (DNA): TGCAGCGTAGGGACTAGCGGGAGGGCCGTTTCTTACGAGCAGTACTTC. Translating gives CSVGTSGRAVSYEQYF.

This clone was found a few times. This chain connects TRBV6-5 to TRBJ2-1; perhaps TRBD1 as D (6 bases). V lost 4 bases and J lost 3, with 13 bases in between. From germline, CDR1 is MNHEY and CDR2 SVGAGI. The CDR3 extends over 15 amino acids. The CDR3 bases are TGTGCCAGCAGTTCGGGGACACGATACTACAATGAGCAGTTCTTC. This sequence encodes CASSSGTRYYNEQFF.

The chain employs TRBV11-2 and TRBJ2-5; 7 bases match TRBD2. CDR1 and CDR2 from the germline V gene are SGHAT and FQNNGV. The V gene end was trimmed by 0 bases and the J gene end by 5 bases; junction bases not matched to a gene: 15. This CDR3 region has 18 residues. Here the CDR3 reads CASSLDYRLSDGRETQYF. The CDR3 nucleotides read TGTGCCAGCAGCTTAGATTATCGGCTATCCGACGGGAGGGAGACCCAGTACTTC.

In the case of this clone: Other DNA sequences in the sample encode the same CDR3. CDR3 DNA: TGCGCCAGCAGCCAAGATCTGGCTGAGACCCAGTACTTC. This sequence encodes CASSQDLAETQYF. The genes are TRBV4-3 and TRBJ2-5; D is uncertain. The germline gives CDR1 LGHNA, CDR2 YSLEER. V lost 0 bases and J lost 5, with 7 bases in between. This CDR3 has 13 amino acids.

This clone turned up a few times. This sequence joins TRBV5-6 and TRBJ1-2, with 10 bases matching TRBD1. The CDR3 runs 17 residues. V shed 0 bases and J 2 bases; nucleotides not matched to a gene: 7. The germline gives CDR1 SGHDT, CDR2 YYEEEE. The CDR3 DNA follows: TGTGCCAGCAGCTTGGCCCCTGGACAGGGGGGGAACTATGGCTACACCTTC. As protein: CASSLAPGQGGNYGYTF.

The V and J genes are TRBV6-5 and TRBJ2-3, with D possibly being TRBD2 (6 bases). Trimming stripped 2 bases from V and 3 bases from J, with 15 bases between. From germline, CDR1 is MNHEY and CDR2 SVGAGI. The CDR3 sequence is 16 residues long. CDR3 residues: CASSYAGGRRTDTQYF. In DNA, the CDR3 is TGTGCCAGCAGTTACGCTGGTGGGAGGCGGACAGATACGCAGTATTTT.

The chain carries TRBV10-3 and TRBJ2-3; TRBD2 might be the D (5 bases). The ends were cut back, 3 bases at V and 1 base at J, with 17 bases in the middle. The CDR3 spans 17 residues. CDR1 is ENHRY, CDR2 SYGVKD, per germline. The CDR3 is CAISESNTRSGTDTQYF. CDR3 nucleotide sequence: TGTGCCATCAGTGAATCAAACACTAGGTCGGGCACAGATACGCAGTATTTT.

This sequence joins TRBV28 and TRBJ1-1; maybe TRBD1 (5 bases). Germline CDR1 and CDR2: MDHEN and SYDVKM. V was cut by 5 bases and J by 9 bases, with 10 bases left in between. The CDR3 consists of 11 residues. For the CDR3, the DNA is TGTGCCAGCAGTCCGCGACAGCAAGCTTTCTTT. It codes for CASSPRQQAFF.

The chain couples TRBV29-1 to TRBJ2-7, with D uncertain. CDR1 and CDR2 (germline): SQVTM, ANQGSEA. The CDR3 sequence is 11 residues long. Trimming took off 4 bases at V and 7 bases at J, with 11 bases between the two ends. The CDR3 loop is CSVGSEREQYF. The CDR3 bases are TGCAGCGTTGGAAGTGAGAGGGAGCAGTACTTC.

The chain has TRBV5-8 and TRBJ1-3; no firm D call. Germline CDR1 reads SGHTS; CDR2 reads YDEGEE. Trimming removed 0 bases at V and 0 bases at J, with 7 bases between. This CDR3 contains 15 residues. CDR3 residues: CASSLGRHSGNTIYF. The CDR3, as DNA: TGTGCCAGCAGCTTGGGACGACACTCTGGAAACACCATATATTTT.

V usage is TRBV5-4 and J usage is TRBJ2-2; 9 nucleotides line up with TRBD2. This CDR3 has 16 amino acids. The germline V gene has CDR1 SGHNT and CDR2 YYREEE (reference sequence). The V and J ends lost 7 bases and 7 bases, in that order; junction bases with no gene match: 14. The CDR3 nucleotides are TGTGCCAGCGAACGGTTTGGCGGGGGGGCCGGCGGGGAGCTGTTTTTT. Encoded protein: CASERFGGGAGGELFF.

V gene TRBV6-1 combines with J gene TRBJ2-3; 8 bases match TRBD1. The J segment lost 5 bases and the V segment lost 4 bases, leaving 8 bases of the junction unmatched. The CDR3 consists of 15 residues. Per the germline V gene, CDR1 is MNHNS and CDR2 is SASEGT. The CDR3 region has the DNA TGTGCCAGCAGTGTTCAGGGGGCATATCGAGATACGCAGTATTTT. Translating it yields CASSVQGAYRDTQYF.

V and J are TRBV7-9 and TRBJ2-2; 10 bases line up with TRBD1. Germline-derived CDR1 and CDR2 are SEHNR and FQNEAQ (reference sequence). Trimming at V came to 5 bases and at J to 6 bases, leaving 6 bases not matched to a gene. The CDR3 sequence is 15 residues long. CDR3 coding DNA: TGTGCCAGCAGCCCGGACAGGGGGAAGTCCGGGGAGCTGTTTTTT. It encodes CASSPDRGKSGELFF.